The present TCR beta chain was sequenced within a study of shared clonotypes between healthy human individuals. Looking at the study overall: Each donor's CD4 naive and CD4 memory cells filled three plates apiece, CD8 naive two, and CD8 memory one. Whole-study findings and limits: Naive subsets tended to show greater estimated richness than memory subsets.

CDR3 size: 14 residues. Germline trimming cut 4 bases from V and 3 bases from J; bases unmatched to any gene: 4. Germline values: CDR1 MGHRA, CDR2 YSYEKL. About this clone: Its target is unknown. Other DNA variants within this sample encode the same CDR3.

Samples underwent the assay at deep level. The data were produced by immunoSEQ multiplex PCR, yet TCRdb's version contains in-frame clones alone and is incomplete. This table has some 2,500,000 clones, 85% to 95% appearing once. This clonotype was sampled from a young man in good health. Some clones in this sample may be carry-over from other donors' samples. Sequenced: naive CD4+ T cells from PBMCs. Subset described: CD45RA+ positively selected. The chain carries TRBV4-1 and TRBJ2-7, with 9 bases identical to TRBD1. Here the CDR3 reads CASSRPGQGYEQYF. CDR3 nucleotide sequence: TGCGCCAGCAGCCGCCCGGGACAGGGCTACGAGCAGTACTTC.